The sequence of this TCR beta chain was determined in a study of T cell repertoires in cytomegalovirus infection. This clonotype was found a few times. The antigen remains unidentified. CDR3 length: 13 amino acids. Trimming cost V 10 bases and J 7 bases; bases outside gene matches: 9. General study results and limits: There were HLA-C-restricted CMV-specific TCR beta clonotypes dominating the ex vivo response. Cumulative frequency of public TCR beta families picked out carriers of CMV plus the relevant HLA.

From the reads, TCRdb called clonotypes with MiXCR, one entry per CDR3 protein. The sample lists 450,000 to 650,000 distinct CDR3 sequences, 26% occurring once. The V gene is TRBV12-3 or TRBV12-4, the J gene TRBJ2-2; TRBD1 matches at 7 bases. The sample was PBMCs. The clonotype originates from a human donor in good health (CMV status not recorded). Some clones in this sample may be carry-over from other donors' samples. The CDR3 DNA reads TGTGCCACCCGGCAGGGGGATATCGGGGAGCTGTTTTTT. Translated, it gives CATRQGDIGELFF.